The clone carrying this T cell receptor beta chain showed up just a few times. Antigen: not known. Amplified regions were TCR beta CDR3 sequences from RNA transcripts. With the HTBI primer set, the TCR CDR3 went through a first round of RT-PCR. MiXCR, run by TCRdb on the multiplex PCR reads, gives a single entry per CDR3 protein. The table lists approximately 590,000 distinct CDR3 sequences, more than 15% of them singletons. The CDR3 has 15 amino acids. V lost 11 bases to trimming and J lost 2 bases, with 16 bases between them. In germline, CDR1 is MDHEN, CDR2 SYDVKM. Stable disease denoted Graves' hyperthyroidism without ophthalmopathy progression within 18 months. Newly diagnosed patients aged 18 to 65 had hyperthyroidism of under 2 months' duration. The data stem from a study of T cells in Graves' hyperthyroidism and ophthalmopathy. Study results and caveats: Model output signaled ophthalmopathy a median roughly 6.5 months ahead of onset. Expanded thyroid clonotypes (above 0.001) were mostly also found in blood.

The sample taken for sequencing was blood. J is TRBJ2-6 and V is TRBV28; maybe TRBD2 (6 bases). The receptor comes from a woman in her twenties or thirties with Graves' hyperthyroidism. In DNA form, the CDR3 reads TGTGCCGCCCGCGGGGCCATACCTGGGGCCAACGTCCTGACTTTC. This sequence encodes CAARGAIPGANVLTF.